This note documents a single T cell receptor beta chain sequence. Its antigen is still unknown. Losses at the gene ends were 8 bases for V and 6 bases for J; bases not matched to a gene: 6. Per the germline V gene, CDR1 is MNHEY and CDR2 is SMNVEV (reference sequence). The CDR3 is made up of 13 amino acids. This entry is derived from a study of cytotoxic CD8 clonotypes in ibrutinib-treated CLL. Study outcomes and limitations: Exceeding age-matched healthy donors, baseline clonality also tracked the counts of circulating CD8+ T cells.

Some clones are missing from TCRdb's copy, which holds only in-frame ones; the method was immunoSEQ multiplex PCR. Counted here are hundreds of thousands of clones, 70% occurring once; the ten biggest clones make up 15%. This chain uses TRBV27 with TRBJ2-1, with TRBD2 identical over 8 bases. The sample consisted of PBMCs, taken after 24 months of ibrutinib treatment. The source is a human donor with chronic lymphocytic leukemia. CDR3 sequence (DNA): TGTGCCAGCTCCCCCCTAGCGGGCAATGAGCAGTTCTTC. Translating gives CASSPLAGNEQFF.